This TCR beta chain was identified in a study of neurological immune-mediated disorders. A total of 2 million PBMCs stored at -80 degrees C provided the unsorted libraries. Germline V gene lookup returns CDR1 SGHTA and CDR2 FQGNSA. V lost 1 base to trimming and J lost 11 bases, with 8 bases between them. The CDR3 is 11 amino acids. TCRdb re-called the 5' RACE reads with MiXCR, one entry per CDR3 protein. The data contain 100,000 to 150,000 distinct CDR3 sequences, roughly 3.4% of them singletons. This clonotype was counted many times. No antigen is known for it. Broader study findings: Phylogenetic grouping assigned the repertoires of 18 of 34 multiple sclerosis patients to a single cluster of related CDR3 sequences. This cluster may be a repertoire-level signature.

The specimen sequenced was PBMCs. The chain couples TRBV7-2 to TRBJ1-2; D unresolved. The TCR comes from a woman in her 30s with multiple sclerosis. CDR3 DNA: TGTGCCAGCAGCTTAGATGGGGAGTACACCTTC. This sequence encodes CASSLDGEYTF.